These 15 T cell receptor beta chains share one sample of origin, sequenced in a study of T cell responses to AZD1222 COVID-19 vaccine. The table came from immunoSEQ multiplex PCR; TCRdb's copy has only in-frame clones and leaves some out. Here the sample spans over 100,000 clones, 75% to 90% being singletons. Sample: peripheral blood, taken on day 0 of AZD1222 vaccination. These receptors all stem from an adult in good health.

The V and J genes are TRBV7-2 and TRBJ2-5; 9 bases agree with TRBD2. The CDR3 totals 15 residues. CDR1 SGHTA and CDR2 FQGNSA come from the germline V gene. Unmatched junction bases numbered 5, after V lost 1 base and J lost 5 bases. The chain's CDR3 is CASSLGRGGSETQYF. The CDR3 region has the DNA TGTGCCAGCAGCTTAGGGCGGGGGGGATCTGAGACCCAGTACTTC. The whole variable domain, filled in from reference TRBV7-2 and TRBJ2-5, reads GAGVSQSPSNKVTEKGKDVELRCDPISGHTALYWYRQSLGQGLEFLIYFQGNSAPDKSGLPSDRFSAERTGGSVSTLTIQRTQQEDSAVYLCASSLGRGGSETQYFGPGTRLLVL.

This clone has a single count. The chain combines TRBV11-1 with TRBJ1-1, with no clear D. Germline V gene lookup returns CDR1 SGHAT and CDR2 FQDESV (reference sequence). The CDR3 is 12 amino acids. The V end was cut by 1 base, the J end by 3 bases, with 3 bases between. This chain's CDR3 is CASSLGDTEAFF. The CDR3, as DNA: TGTGCCAGCAGCTTAGGCGACACTGAAGCTTTCTTT.

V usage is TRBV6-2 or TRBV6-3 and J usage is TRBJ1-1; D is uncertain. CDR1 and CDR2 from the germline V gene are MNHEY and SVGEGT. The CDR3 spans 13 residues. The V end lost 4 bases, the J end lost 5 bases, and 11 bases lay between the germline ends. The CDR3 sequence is CASSSSGQTEAFF. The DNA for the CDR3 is TGTGCCAGCAGTTCCTCCGGGCAAACTGAAGCTTTCTTT.

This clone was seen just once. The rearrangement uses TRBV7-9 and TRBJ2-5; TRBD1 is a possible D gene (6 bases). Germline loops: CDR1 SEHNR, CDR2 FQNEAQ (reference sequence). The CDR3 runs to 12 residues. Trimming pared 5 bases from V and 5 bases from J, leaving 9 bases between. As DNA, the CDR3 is TGTGCCAGCAGCCCTCAGGGGGAGACCCAGTACTTC. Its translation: CASSPQGETQYF.

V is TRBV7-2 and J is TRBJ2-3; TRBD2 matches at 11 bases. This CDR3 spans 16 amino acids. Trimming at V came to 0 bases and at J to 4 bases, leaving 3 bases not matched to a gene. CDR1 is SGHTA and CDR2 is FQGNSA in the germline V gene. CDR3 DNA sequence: TGTGCCAGCAGCTTAGCTACTAGCGGGGGCCCAGATACGCAGTATTTT. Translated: CASSLATSGGPDTQYF.

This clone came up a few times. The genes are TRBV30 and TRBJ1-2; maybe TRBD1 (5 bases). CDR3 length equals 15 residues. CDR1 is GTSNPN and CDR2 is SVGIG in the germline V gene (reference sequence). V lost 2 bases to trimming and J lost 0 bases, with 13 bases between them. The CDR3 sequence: CAWSHEGLANYGYTF. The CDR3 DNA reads TGTGCCTGGAGTCACGAGGGGCTGGCTAACTATGGCTACACCTTC.

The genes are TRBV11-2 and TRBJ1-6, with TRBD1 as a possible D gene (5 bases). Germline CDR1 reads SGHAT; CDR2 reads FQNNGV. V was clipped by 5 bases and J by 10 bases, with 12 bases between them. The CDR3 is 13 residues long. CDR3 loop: CASSLVWDSPLHF. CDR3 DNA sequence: TGTGCCAGCAGCCTCGTGTGGGACTCACCCCTCCACTTT.

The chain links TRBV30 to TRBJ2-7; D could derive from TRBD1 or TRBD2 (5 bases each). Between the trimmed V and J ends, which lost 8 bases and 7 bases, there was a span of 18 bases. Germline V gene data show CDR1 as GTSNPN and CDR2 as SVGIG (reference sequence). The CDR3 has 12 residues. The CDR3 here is CAGTRGVVEQYF. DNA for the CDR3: TGTGCCGGGACGAGGGGAGTGGTGGAGCAGTACTTC.

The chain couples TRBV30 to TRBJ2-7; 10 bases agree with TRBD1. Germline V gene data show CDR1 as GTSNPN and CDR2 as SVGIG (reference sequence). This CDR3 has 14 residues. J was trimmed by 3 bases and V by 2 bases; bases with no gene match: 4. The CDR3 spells CAWSRTGGNYEQYF. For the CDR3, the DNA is TGTGCCTGGAGTAGGACAGGGGGGAACTACGAGCAGTACTTC.

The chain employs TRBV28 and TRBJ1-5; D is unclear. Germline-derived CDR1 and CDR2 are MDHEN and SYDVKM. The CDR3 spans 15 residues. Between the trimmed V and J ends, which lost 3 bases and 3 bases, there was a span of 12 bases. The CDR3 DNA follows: TGTGCCAGCAGTTTTGTCGGCAGACCCAATCAGCCCCAGCATTTT. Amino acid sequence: CASSFVGRPNQPQHF. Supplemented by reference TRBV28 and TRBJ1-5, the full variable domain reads DVKVTQSSRYLVKRTGEKVFLECVQDMDHENMFWYRQDPGLGLRLIYFSYDVKMKEKGDIPEGYSVSREKKERFSLILESASTNQTSMYLCASSFVGRPNQPQHFGDGTRLSIL.

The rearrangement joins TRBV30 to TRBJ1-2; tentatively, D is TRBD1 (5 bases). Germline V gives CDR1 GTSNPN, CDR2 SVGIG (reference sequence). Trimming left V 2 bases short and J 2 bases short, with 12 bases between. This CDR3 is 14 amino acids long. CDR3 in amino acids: CAWSRGGTNYGYTF. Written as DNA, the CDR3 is TGTGCCTGGAGTCGCGGCGGGACCAACTATGGCTACACCTTC.

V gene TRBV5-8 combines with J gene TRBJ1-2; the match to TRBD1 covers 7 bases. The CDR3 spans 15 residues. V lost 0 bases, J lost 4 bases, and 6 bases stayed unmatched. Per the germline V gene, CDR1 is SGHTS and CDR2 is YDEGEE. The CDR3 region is CASSLEQGSGYGYTF. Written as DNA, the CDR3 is TGTGCCAGCAGCTTGGAACAGGGGAGTGGCTATGGCTACACCTTC.

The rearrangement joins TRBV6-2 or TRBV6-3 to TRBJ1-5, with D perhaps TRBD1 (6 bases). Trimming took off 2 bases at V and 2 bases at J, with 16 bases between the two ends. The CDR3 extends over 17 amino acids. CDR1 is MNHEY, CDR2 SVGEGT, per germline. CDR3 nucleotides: TGTGCCAGCAGTTACCTGGGGGGGGCCGAGGGCAATCAGCCCCAGCATTTT. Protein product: CASSYLGGAEGNQPQHF.

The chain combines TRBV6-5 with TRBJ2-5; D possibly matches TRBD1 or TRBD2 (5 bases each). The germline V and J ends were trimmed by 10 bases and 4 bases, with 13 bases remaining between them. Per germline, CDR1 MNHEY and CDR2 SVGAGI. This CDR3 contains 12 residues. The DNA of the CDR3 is TGTGCCACCTCGGGGCTGGGAGAGACCCAGTACTTC. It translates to CATSGLGETQYF.

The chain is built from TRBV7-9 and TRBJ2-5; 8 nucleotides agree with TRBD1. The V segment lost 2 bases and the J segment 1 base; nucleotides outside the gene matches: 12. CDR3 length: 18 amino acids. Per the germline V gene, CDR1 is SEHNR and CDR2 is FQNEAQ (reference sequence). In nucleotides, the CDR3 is TGTGCCAGCAGCTTATTACGCTCGGGCAGGGGGCCCCAAGAGACCCAGTACTTC. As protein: CASSLLRSGRGPQETQYF.